This TCR beta chain was obtained from a study of T cells in Graves' hyperthyroidism and ophthalmopathy. Study results and limitations: Through a model of 13 V-J features, ophthalmopathy was separated from stable hyperthyroidism.

RNA transcripts yielded amplified TCR beta CDR3 regions. HTBI primers were the set used in a first-round RT-PCR of the TCR CDR3. A single record per CDR3 protein comes from TCRdb applying MiXCR to the multiplex PCR reads. Of a few hundred thousand distinct CDR3 sequences in the sample, approximately 18% were seen once. No ophthalmopathy progression within 18 months constituted stable Graves' hyperthyroidism. There are many counts of this clonotype. Antigen: not known. Trimming took 3 bases from V and 4 from J; bases not matched to a gene: 8. CDR3 length: 17 amino acids. Germline values: CDR1 LGHDT, CDR2 YNNKEL (reference sequence).

The V gene is TRBV3-1, the J gene TRBJ2-1; 11 nucleotides match TRBD2. This clonotype was sampled from a woman aged 45 to 65 with Graves' hyperthyroidism. The sample consisted of blood. This CDR3 reads CASSHYPGLAEYNEQFF. Here the CDR3 DNA reads TGTGCCAGCAGCCATTACCCGGGACTAGCGGAGTACAATGAGCAGTTCTTC.